The 30 T cell receptor beta chains below were found in one sample sequenced in a study of blood T cell repertoires in COVID-19. TCRdb keeps only in-frame clones here, not all; method: immunoSEQ multiplex PCR. The sample records roughly 260,000 clones, nearly 90% being singletons. The specimen was peripheral blood. These receptors were obtained from a woman aged 40 to 55 who had recovered from COVID-19.

The chain links TRBV11-2 to TRBJ2-2; the D gene is possibly TRBD1 (5 bases). Per germline, CDR1 SGHAT and CDR2 FQNNGV. The CDR3 length is 15 residues. V lost 0 bases to trimming and J lost 6 bases, with 11 bases between them. DNA of the CDR3: TGTGCCAGCAGCTTAGATCCAACAGGCCCCGGGGAGCTGTTTTTT. Protein product: CASSLDPTGPGELFF.

V usage is TRBV18 and J usage is TRBJ1-2; D might be TRBD1 (6 bases). Germline-derived CDR1 and CDR2 are KGHSH and LQKENI. V lost 3 bases and J lost 6, with 20 bases in between. This CDR3 spans 16 amino acids. The CDR3 coding sequence is TGTGCCAGCTCACCGGACCAGGACAGCCTGCGCGATGGCTACACCTTC. Its translation: CASSPDQDSLRDGYTF.

This clone was found once. This sequence joins TRBV6-5 and TRBJ2-7; D is possibly TRBD2 (6 bases). Germline CDR1 MNHEY, CDR2 SVGAGI. This CDR3 contains 13 residues. Trimming removed 4 bases from V and 4 bases from J, with 11 bases in between. CDR3: CASSLGGRYEQYF. Here the CDR3 DNA reads TGTGCCAGCAGTTTGGGGGGTAGGTACGAGCAGTACTTC.

CDR3 nucleotides: TGCGCCAGCAGCTCGGACTTCAGGGGGTTGGGAACTGAAGCTTTCTTT. Translation gives CASSSDFRGLGTEAFF. The genes are TRBV5-1 and TRBJ1-1; TRBD1 aligns across 7 bases. Germline-derived CDR1 and CDR2 are SGHRS and YFSETQ. Losses at the gene ends were 3 bases for V and 5 bases for J; bases not matched to a gene: 13. The CDR3 has 16 amino acids.

The J gene is TRBJ2-1, the V gene TRBV5-8, with D unclear. CDR1 and CDR2 from the germline V gene are SGHTS and YDEGEE. The CDR3 runs 15 residues. Trimming shortened V by 0 bases and J by 0 bases, and 7 bases separated the two germline ends. The chain's CDR3 is CASSLAPSSYNEQFF. The CDR3 region has the DNA TGTGCCAGCAGCTTGGCGCCCAGCTCCTACAATGAGCAGTTCTTC.

This clone appeared a single time. The genes are TRBV10-3 and TRBJ2-1, with 10 bases aligning to TRBD1. V was pared by 3 bases and J by 1 base, with 6 bases of the junction left unmatched. CDR3 size: 17 residues. CDR1 and CDR2 (germline): ENHRY, SYGVKD. The CDR3 sequence: CAISEFSGQGSYNEQFF. CDR3 in DNA: TGTGCCATCAGTGAATTTTCGGGACAGGGGTCCTACAATGAGCAGTTCTTC.

This chain connects TRBV7-2 to TRBJ2-2, with D maybe TRBD1 (6 bases). Germline V gene sequence: CDR1 SGHTA, CDR2 FQGNSA. This CDR3 has 14 residues. Between the trimmed V and J ends, which lost 5 bases and 5 bases, there was a span of 12 bases. The CDR3 region is CASSRGTNTGELFF. In DNA form, the CDR3 reads TGTGCCAGCAGCAGGGGGACCAATACCGGGGAGCTGTTTTTT.

This chain connects TRBV28 to TRBJ1-5; 7 bases line up with TRBD1. This CDR3 region has 15 residues. From germline, CDR1 is MDHEN and CDR2 SYDVKM. Trimming removed 6 bases from V and 7 bases from J; junction bases left unmatched: 12. CDR3 region: CASRISRGSEQPQHF. For the CDR3, the DNA is TGTGCCAGCAGAATCTCCAGGGGGTCGGAACAGCCCCAGCATTTT.

The chain employs TRBV19 and TRBJ1-4; TRBD1 matches at 9 bases. Germline lookup yields CDR1 LNHDA and CDR2 SQIVND (reference sequence). V shed 0 bases and J 5 bases; nucleotides not matched to a gene: 10. This CDR3 spans 18 amino acids. The CDR3 sequence is CASSIDARGQGRNEKLFF. For the CDR3, the DNA is TGTGCCAGTAGTATAGATGCTAGGGGACAGGGAAGAAATGAAAAACTGTTTTTT.

This chain joins TRBV18 and TRBJ1-2; D is uncertain. The CDR3 is 16 residues long. V shed 4 bases and J shed 0 bases, with 15 bases lying between them. The germline gives CDR1 KGHSH, CDR2 LQKENI. The CDR3 nucleotides are TGTGCCAGCTCACTTTCCGTGGAGGGAGCTAACTATGGCTACACCTTC. Translated: CASSLSVEGANYGYTF.

The chain links TRBV2 to TRBJ2-2, with TRBD2 as a possible D gene (5 bases). The ends were cut back, 6 bases at V and 2 bases at J, with 10 bases in the middle. The CDR3 runs to 14 residues. Germline V CDR1 and CDR2: SNHLY, FYNNEI. The CDR3 reads CASSRGANTGELFF. In DNA form, the CDR3 reads TGTGCCAGCAGCCGGGGAGCTAACACCGGGGAGCTGTTTTTT.

This sequence joins TRBV28 and TRBJ1-5; 9 bases are shared with TRBD1. The CDR3 extends over 16 amino acids. The germline gives CDR1 MDHEN, CDR2 SYDVKM. With V trimmed by 4 bases and J by 4 bases, 8 bases remained unmatched. The CDR3 is CASSSPGTGNNQPQHF. The CDR3 DNA reads TGTGCCAGCAGTTCCCCTGGGACAGGGAATAATCAGCCCCAGCATTTT.

The chain combines TRBV28 with TRBJ2-7, with D perhaps matching TRBD1 (5 bases). With 4 bases removed from V and 2 bases from J, the gap between germline ends came to 12 bases. The CDR3 consists of 14 residues. Per the germline V gene, CDR1 is MDHEN and CDR2 is SYDVKM. DNA for the CDR3: TGTGCCAGCAGTTCCCCAGGGATAACCTACGAGCAGTACTTC. Its translation: CASSSPGITYEQYF. Filled out from reference TRBV28 and TRBJ2-7, the complete variable domain reads DVKVTQSSRYLVKRTGEKVFLECVQDMDHENMFWYRQDPGLGLRLIYFSYDVKMKEKGDIPEGYSVSREKKERFSLILESASTNQTSMYLCASSSPGITYEQYFGPGTRLTVT.

The chain uses TRBV9 and TRBJ2-5, with D possibly TRBD1 on 6 matching bases. V was cut by 3 bases and J by 1 base, with 16 bases left in between. Looked up from germline, CDR1 is SGDLS and CDR2 is YYNGEE. This CDR3 contains 16 residues. The CDR3 DNA is TGTGCCAGCAGCGACGACCCCCGGGACACCCAAGAGACCCAGTACTTC. Its protein product is CASSDDPRDTQETQYF.

J is TRBJ2-5 and V is TRBV9; 8 positions agree with TRBD2. The CDR3 extends over 15 amino acids. The V segment lost 0 bases and the J segment 5 bases; nucleotides outside the gene matches: 6. Germline V gene data show CDR1 as SGDLS and CDR2 as YYNGEE. The CDR3 DNA sequence: TGTGCCAGCAGCGTAGACCCATGGACTAGCGAGACCCAGTACTTC. Protein: CASSVDPWTSETQYF.

This clone appeared a single time. The V and J genes are TRBV7-2 and TRBJ1-1; 9 positions match TRBD1. The V gene's germline CDR1 is SGHTA and CDR2 FQGNSA. J gave up 7 bases and V 1 base, and 7 bases lay outside the gene matches. The CDR3 is made up of 15 amino acids. The CDR3 loop is CASSLDRGPSVEAFF. In DNA, the CDR3 is TGTGCCAGCAGCTTAGACAGGGGGCCGTCAGTTGAAGCTTTCTTT.

The chain carries TRBV10-3 and TRBJ1-2, with D unclear. The CDR3 consists of 15 residues. The V end lost 3 bases, the J end lost 0 bases, and 11 bases lay between the germline ends. The germline V gene has CDR1 ENHRY and CDR2 SYGVKD. DNA of the CDR3: TGTGCCATCAGTGATTCGGGGTTAGCTAACTATGGCTACACCTTC. Translation gives CAISDSGLANYGYTF.

V is TRBV28 and J is TRBJ1-5; 10 nucleotides agree with TRBD1. Germline loops: CDR1 MDHEN, CDR2 SYDVKM. The length of the CDR3 is 17 residues. The V gene end was trimmed by 6 bases and the J gene end by 6 bases; junction bases not matched to a gene: 14. The CDR3 bases are TGTGCCAGCAGACCCCCTTACCGGGACAGGGGATCTCAGCCCCAGCATTTT. Protein: CASRPPYRDRGSQPQHF.

The rearrangement links TRBV19 to TRBJ1-5; D is possibly TRBD1 (6 bases). Germline V gives CDR1 LNHDA, CDR2 SQIVND (reference sequence). The CDR3 spans 18 residues. V dropped 5 bases and J dropped 2 bases, with 22 bases sitting between them. The CDR3 coding sequence is TGTGCCAGTAGTCCTGACCGACAGGAATGGGGTGGCAATCAGCCCCAGCATTTT. Its translation is CASSPDRQEWGGNQPQHF.

This sequence joins TRBV19 and TRBJ2-7; 8 bases fit TRBD2. Trimming took 0 bases from V and 1 from J; bases not matched to a gene: 5. Germline V gene sequence: CDR1 LNHDA, CDR2 SQIVND (reference sequence). The CDR3 runs 16 residues. CDR3 coding DNA: TGTGCCAGTAGTATAGAGGGCCAGCGGGGGTCCTACGAGCAGTACTTC. Its protein product is CASSIEGQRGSYEQYF. Full variable domain (missing parts from reference TRBV19 and TRBJ2-7): DGGITQSPKYLFRKEGQNVTLSCEQNLNHDAMYWYRQDPGQGLRLIYYSQIVNDFQKGDIAEGYSVSREKKESFPLTVTSAQKNPTAFYLCASSIEGQRGSYEQYFGPGTRLTVT.

This chain joins TRBV7-2 and TRBJ2-5, with TRBD1 identical over 8 bases. Germline CDR1 and CDR2: SGHTA and FQGNSA. The V segment lost 4 bases and the J segment 4 bases; nucleotides outside the gene matches: 5. This CDR3 comprises 14 residues. The CDR3: CASSSNRGSETQYF. The CDR3 DNA is TGTGCCAGCAGCTCAAACAGGGGGTCAGAGACCCAGTACTTC.

This chain connects TRBV11-2 to TRBJ1-5; possibly TRBD1 for D (6 bases). The CDR3 has 15 amino acids. The V end was cut by 2 bases, the J end by 6 bases, with 14 bases between. CDR1 and CDR2 (germline): SGHAT, FQNNGV. CDR3 in amino acids: CASSLFPGGGQPQHF. The CDR3 bases are TGTGCCAGCAGCTTATTCCCTGGGGGCGGTCAGCCCCAGCATTTT.

J is TRBJ2-6 and V is TRBV7-3; TRBD1 agrees at 12 bases. The CDR3 consists of 18 residues. CDR1 is SGHTA and CDR2 is FQGTGA in the germline V gene. V lost 1 base and J lost 2; bases outside the gene matches: 3. CDR3 residues: CASSLRGQGAAGANVLTF. DNA of the CDR3: TGTGCCAGCAGCTTAAGGGGACAGGGGGCGGCTGGGGCCAACGTCCTGACTTTC. The full variable domain, in which reference TRBV7-3 and TRBJ2-6 provide the parts outside the CDR3, is GAGVSQTPSNKVTEKGKYVELRCDPISGHTALYWYRQSLGQGPEFLIYFQGTGAADDSGLPNDRFFAVRPEGSVSTLKIQRTERGDSAVYLCASSLRGQGAAGANVLTFGAGSRLTVL.

The chain is built from TRBV10-3 and TRBJ1-2; 9 nucleotides agree with TRBD1. Germline loops: CDR1 ENHRY, CDR2 SYGVKD. The CDR3 has 14 residues. Losses at the gene ends were 3 bases for V and 8 bases for J; bases not matched to a gene: 7. The CDR3 DNA reads TGTGCCATCAGTGACTTCGGGACAGGGTACGGCTACACCTTC. This gives the protein CAISDFGTGYGYTF.

The genes are TRBV12-5 and TRBJ1-1; possibly TRBD1 for D (6 bases). The CDR3 is 14 amino acids. V was cut by 3 bases and J by 5 bases, with 13 bases left in between. CDR1 LGHNT and CDR2 FRNRAP come from the germline V gene. In DNA form, the CDR3 reads TGTGCTAGTGGTTTCGAACAGGGAAAAACTGAAGCTTTCTTT. This translates into CASGFEQGKTEAFF.

V and J are TRBV2 and TRBJ1-2, with 7 bases matching TRBD1. This CDR3 comprises 15 residues. Losses at the gene ends were 6 bases for V and 5 bases for J; bases not matched to a gene: 12. Per germline, CDR1 SNHLY and CDR2 FYNNEI. The CDR3 loop is CASSALLGQVYGYTF. The DNA of the CDR3 is TGTGCCAGCAGCGCTTTATTAGGACAGGTATATGGCTACACCTTC.

The CDR3 loop reads CASSMSPDRATNYGYTF. The CDR3 DNA follows: TGTGCCAGCTCGATGAGCCCCGACAGGGCAACGAACTATGGCTACACCTTC. The chain carries TRBV5-6 and TRBJ1-2, with TRBD1 matching over 7 bases. Per the germline V gene, CDR1 is SGHDT and CDR2 is YYEEEE. V shed 7 bases, J shed 2 bases, and the junction held 17 bases outside the gene matches. This CDR3 has 17 residues. Based on the CDR3 plus reference TRBV5-6 and TRBJ1-2, the full variable domain is DAGVTQSPTHLIKTRGQQVTLRCSPKSGHDTVSWYQQALGQGPQFIFQYYEEEERQRGNFPDRFSGHQFPNYSSELNVNALLLGDSALYLCASSMSPDRATNYGYTFGSGTRLTVV.

The V call is TRBV19, the J call TRBJ1-4; no clear D gene. Trimming took off 0 bases at V and 10 bases at J, with 15 bases between the two ends. CDR1 LNHDA and CDR2 SQIVND come from the germline V gene (reference sequence). The CDR3 spans 15 residues. The CDR3 loop reads CASSIDSMASGKLFF. The CDR3 region has the DNA TGTGCCAGTAGTATAGATTCGATGGCCAGTGGAAAACTGTTTTTT.

The rearrangement links TRBV6-2 or TRBV6-3 to TRBJ2-7, with D tentatively TRBD2 (6 bases). The CDR3 extends over 15 amino acids. CDR1 MNHEY and CDR2 SVGEGT come from the germline V gene. The V end lost 2 bases, the J end lost 2 bases, and 13 bases lay between the germline ends. CDR3 sequence (DNA): TGTGCCAGCAGTTACAGGGGCGGGGCCGCCTACGAGCAGTACTTC. This sequence encodes CASSYRGGAAYEQYF.

Notes on this clone: The CDR3 does not end in the conserved phenylalanine or tryptophan, so this is likely a read error. The limits of the CDR3 on the DNA are not certain, so only TCRdb's listed CDR3 is given. This rearrangement joins TRBV4-3 to TRBJ2-3; TRBD2 is the table's D call and was not checked against the DNA. The CDR3 is 11 residues long, counting both termini. The V gene's germline CDR1 is LGHNA and CDR2 YSLEER. The CDR3 sequence: CASSQVGSRYD.